This TCR beta chain was captured by sequencing in a study of PD-L1 blockade in urothelial cancer. In the study overall: Patients initiated atezolizumab in the mid-2010s at 1,200 mg intravenously every 3 weeks. Blood gave a median 141,255 T cells.

Clones were read by immunoSEQ multiplex PCR, and TCRdb kept only the in-frame ones, dropping some. This sample yields around 68,000 clones, of which 81% are seen a single time; 1.6% belongs to the top ten. Time point given: pretreatment peripheral blood. This CDR3 comprises 14 residues. The V and J ends lost 2 bases and 2 bases respectively, with 6 bases between them. Germline values: CDR1 SGHTA, CDR2 FQGTGA. This TCR was recovered from a man aged 65 to 85 with urothelial cancer. Specimen: PBMCs, collected around atezolizumab (anti-PD-L1) treatment. The chain is built from TRBV7-3 and TRBJ2-2, with unresolved D. CDR3 DNA sequence: TGTGCCAGCAGCTTATACCTAAACACCGGGGAGCTGTTTTTT. As protein: CASSLYLNTGELFF.